This TCR beta chain was sequenced during a study of T cell changes during pregnancy in multiple sclerosis. The method was immunoSEQ multiplex PCR; TCRdb's version includes in-frame clones alone and lacks a portion of them. The sample has over 55,000 clones, 92% seen once. This CDR3 has 16 residues. V shed 4 bases and J 5 bases; nucleotides not matched to a gene: 11. In germline, CDR1 is SGHRS, CDR2 YFSETQ. The sequenced sample was peripheral blood, obtained in the first trimester of pregnancy. The genes are TRBV5-1 and TRBJ2-5, with TRBD2 matching over 10 bases. This sequence was found in a female donor with multiple sclerosis, enrolled in a pregnancy study. CDR3 region: CASSGGGAGGGETQYF. The CDR3 DNA reads TGCGCCAGCAGCGGCGGGGGAGCGGGAGGGGGTGAGACCCAGTACTTC.